This entry describes one T cell receptor (beta chain). What it binds is unknown. This CDR3 has 11 residues. Germline CDR1 is DFQATT and CDR2 is SNEGSKA (reference sequence). One entry per CDR3 protein, without DNA, is what TCRdb gives after re-calling the 5' RACE reads. The sample includes hundreds of thousands of distinct CDR3 sequences. These data come from a study of monozygotic twins with inflammatory bowel disease. Broader study findings: Compared with healthy twins, IBD patients shared fewer clonotypes with others, especially with disease activity.

The sample consisted of blood. The clonotype was recovered from a human donor with ulcerative colitis or Crohn's disease, or a healthy co-twin of an affected twin (not recorded which). The rearrangement joins TRBV20-1 to TRBJ1-1; the D call from TCRdb, TRBD1, cannot be confirmed without DNA. The CDR3 region is CTLSRGSEAFF.